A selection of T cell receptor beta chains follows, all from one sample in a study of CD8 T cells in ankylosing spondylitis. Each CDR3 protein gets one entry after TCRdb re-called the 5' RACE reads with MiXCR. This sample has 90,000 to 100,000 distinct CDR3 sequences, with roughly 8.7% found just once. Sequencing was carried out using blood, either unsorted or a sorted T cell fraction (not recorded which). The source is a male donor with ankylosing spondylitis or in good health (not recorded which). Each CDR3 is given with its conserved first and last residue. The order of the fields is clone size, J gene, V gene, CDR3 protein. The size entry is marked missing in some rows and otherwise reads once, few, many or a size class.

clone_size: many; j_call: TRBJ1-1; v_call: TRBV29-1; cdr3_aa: CSGLVVFGTEAFF
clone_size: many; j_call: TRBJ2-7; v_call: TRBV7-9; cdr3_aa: CASSHRDKSYEQYF
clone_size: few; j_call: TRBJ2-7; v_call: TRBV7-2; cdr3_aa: CASSLVGKGTSYEQYF
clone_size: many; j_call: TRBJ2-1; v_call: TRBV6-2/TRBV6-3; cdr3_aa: CASSYPSTRSLYNEQFF
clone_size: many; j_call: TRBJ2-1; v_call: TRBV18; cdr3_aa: CASSPTDSSNEQFF
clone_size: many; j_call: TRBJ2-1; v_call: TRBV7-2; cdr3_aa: CASSLAGSRNEQFF
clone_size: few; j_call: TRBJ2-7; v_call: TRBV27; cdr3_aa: CASSFPPPGRYEQYF
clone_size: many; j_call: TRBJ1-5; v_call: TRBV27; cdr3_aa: CASSLVRGDQPQHF
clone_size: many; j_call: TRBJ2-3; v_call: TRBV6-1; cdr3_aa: CASSEHALSDTQYF
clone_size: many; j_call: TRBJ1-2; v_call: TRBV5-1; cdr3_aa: CASSLEQGIYGYTF
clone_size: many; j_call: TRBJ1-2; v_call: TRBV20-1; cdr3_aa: CSARSGSYGYTF
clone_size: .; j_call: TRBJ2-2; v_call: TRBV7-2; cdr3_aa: CASSRNALAGATGELFF
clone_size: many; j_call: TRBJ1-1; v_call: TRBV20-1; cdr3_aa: CSARISGQGASEAFF
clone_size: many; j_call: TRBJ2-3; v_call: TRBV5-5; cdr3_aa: CASSLALSGPGTDTQYF
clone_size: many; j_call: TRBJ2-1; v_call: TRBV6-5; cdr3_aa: CASSYRTGSHEQFF
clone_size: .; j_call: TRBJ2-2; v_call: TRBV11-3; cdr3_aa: CASSYFRGTGELFF
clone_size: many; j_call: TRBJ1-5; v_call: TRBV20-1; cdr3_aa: CSAIPPGGVSNQPQHF
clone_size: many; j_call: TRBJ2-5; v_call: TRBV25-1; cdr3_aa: CASRQGAETQYF
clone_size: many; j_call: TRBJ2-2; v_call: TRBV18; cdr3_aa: CASSPMGTSGSANTGELFF
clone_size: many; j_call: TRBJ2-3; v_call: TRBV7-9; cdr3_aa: CASGLEADTQYF
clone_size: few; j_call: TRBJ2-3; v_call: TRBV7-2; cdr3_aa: CASRGQGTDTQYF
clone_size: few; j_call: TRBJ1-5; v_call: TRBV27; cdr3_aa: CASSRRGNNQPQHF
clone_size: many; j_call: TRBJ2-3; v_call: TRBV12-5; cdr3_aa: CASGFQGTDTQYF
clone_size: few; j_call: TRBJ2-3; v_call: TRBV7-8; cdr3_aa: CASSLASGTIDTQYF
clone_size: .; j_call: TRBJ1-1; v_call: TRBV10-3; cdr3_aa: CAAAGPTNTEAFF
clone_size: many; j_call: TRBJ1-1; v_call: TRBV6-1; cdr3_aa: CASRNTGNTEAFF
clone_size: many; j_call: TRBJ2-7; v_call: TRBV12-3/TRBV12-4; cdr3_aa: CASSPLGSGSREQYF
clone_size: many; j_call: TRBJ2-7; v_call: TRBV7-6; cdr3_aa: CASSLGGAGGYLAYEQYF
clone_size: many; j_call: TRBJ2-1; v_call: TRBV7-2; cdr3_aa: CASSPKSPSYNEQFF
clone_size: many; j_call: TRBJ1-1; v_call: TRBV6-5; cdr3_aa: CASSPDSAEAFF
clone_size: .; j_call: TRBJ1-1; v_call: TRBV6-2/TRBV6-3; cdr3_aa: CASSYPGVTEAFF
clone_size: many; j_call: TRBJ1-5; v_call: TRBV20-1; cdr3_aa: CSAIRQVDQPQHF
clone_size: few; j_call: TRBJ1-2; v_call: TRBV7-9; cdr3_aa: CASSRQGPGYGYTF
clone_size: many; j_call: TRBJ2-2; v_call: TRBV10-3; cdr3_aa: CAISAGLNTGELFF
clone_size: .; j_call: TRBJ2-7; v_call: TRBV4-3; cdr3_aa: CASSQDGTSGGPSYEQYF